This TCR beta chain was identified in a study of CD8 T cells in ankylosing spondylitis. Study-wide findings and caveats: The clones that were linked to disease were reported to be significantly enriched in matched synovial fluid samples from ankylosing spondylitis patients. The disease-linked clones had a CD8+ phenotype and low blood frequencies. Ankylosing spondylitis blood appeared to be characterized by a TCR beta motif of eight or nine highly homologous variants.

A single record per CDR3 protein comes from TCRdb applying MiXCR to the 5' RACE reads. This sample has 210,000 or so distinct CDR3 sequences; roughly 25% occur once, and the top ten carry about 6.9%. Concerning this clonotype: Its specificity is not known.

The CDR3 has 15 amino acids. From germline, CDR1 is MNHNS and CDR2 SASEGT. The V end was cut by 6 bases, the J end by 6 bases, with 18 bases between. The chain has TRBV6-1 and TRBJ1-5; tentatively, D is TRBD1 (5 bases). Sequenced material: blood, either unsorted or a sorted T cell fraction (not recorded which). This sequence was found in a male donor with ankylosing spondylitis or in good health (not recorded which). The CDR3, as DNA: TGTGCCAGCAGCGAGCAGGGTATTGCGGCTCAGCCCCAGCATTTT. Protein product: CASSEQGIAAQPQHF.